One and the same sample provided the 19 T cell receptor beta chains below, sequenced in a study of T cell repertoires in aging, cancer and after chemotherapy. Rearranged V-D-J TRB sequences were amplified with a mixed TRB-A/B primer pool. One entry per CDR3 protein results from TCRdb running MiXCR on the multiplex PCR reads. Of 7,000 to 9,000 distinct CDR3 sequences listed, under 50% were seen once; the top ten hold 9% to 15%. Peripheral blood genomic DNA, not sorted cells or RNA, was the template. The material sequenced was blood. All receptors derive from a human donor with a solid tumor.

The sample holds a few counts of this clonotype. The chain is built from TRBV29-1 and TRBJ1-1; D gene unclear. CDR3 length: 17 amino acids. Trimming left V 1 base short and J 3 bases short, with 21 bases between. Germline lookup yields CDR1 SQVTM and CDR2 ANQGSEA. CDR3 in DNA: TGCAGCGTTGAAGGAGGTTTAATCTGGAAAGCGGACACTGAAGCTTTCTTT. It yields the protein CSVEGGLIWKADTEAFF.

With regard to this clonotype: Its ends do not fully match the called genes, so a read error is possible. The CDR3 bases are TGCGCCAGCAGCTTACAGCCGAACACTGAAGCTTTCTTT. Its protein is CASSLQPNTEAFF. The rearrangement joins TRBV5-6 to TRBJ1-1; D unresolved. The germline gives CDR1 SGHDT, CDR2 YYEEEE. The CDR3 covers 13 residues.

The rearrangement uses TRBV6-5 and TRBJ1-1; D gene unclear. Trimming removed 2 bases from V and 0 bases from J, with 4 bases in between. CDR1 and CDR2 (germline): MNHEY, SVGAGI. The CDR3 has 13 residues. The DNA for the CDR3 is TGTGCCAGCAGTTACACTATGAACACTGAAGCTTTCTTT. It translates to CASSYTMNTEAFF.

This clonotype was recorded a few times. The chain uses TRBV12-3 or TRBV12-4 and TRBJ2-3, with D possibly TRBD2 on 5 matching bases. The CDR3 sequence is 13 residues long. V shed 0 bases and J shed 11 bases, with 12 bases lying between them. CDR3: CASSLARIEGQYF. In DNA, the CDR3 is TGTGCCAGCAGTTTAGCTAGGATTGAGGGGCAGTATTTT.

This sequence joins TRBV11-1 and TRBJ1-2, with D unresolved. CDR3 length: 12 amino acids. The germline V gene has CDR1 SGHAT and CDR2 FQDESV (reference sequence). Trimming stripped 9 bases from V and 5 bases from J, with 13 bases between. As DNA, the CDR3 is TGTGCCAGTGGGATGGGCACTTATGGCTACACCTTC. Translated, it gives CASGMGTYGYTF.

This clonotype ranks as medium-sized. V usage is TRBV29-1 and J usage is TRBJ1-6; TRBD1 matches at 7 bases. This CDR3 contains 14 residues. Germline V gene data show CDR1 as SQVTM and CDR2 as ANQGSEA. Trimming took 8 bases from V and 7 from J; bases not matched to a gene: 11. CDR3 protein: CSFRAGGANSPLHF. The CDR3 coding sequence is TGCAGCTTTAGGGCAGGGGGTGCCAATTCACCCCTCCACTTT.

The V call is TRBV19, the J call TRBJ2-5; 8 bases are shared with TRBD1. This CDR3 contains 15 residues. Looked up from germline, CDR1 is LNHDA and CDR2 is SQIVND (reference sequence). Losses at the gene ends were 5 bases for V and 4 bases for J; bases not matched to a gene: 9. CDR3 nucleotides: TGTGCCAGTAGTGCAACGACAGGGGTTGGAGAGACCCAGTACTTC. Its translation: CASSATTGVGETQYF.

A remark on this clonotype: One end of the junction does not line up with germline, which may come from a read error. The chain employs TRBV5-5 and TRBJ1-1; 7 bases are a match to TRBD1. The CDR3 is 17 residues long. Germline-derived CDR1 and CDR2 are SGHKS and YYEKEE (reference sequence). The CDR3 loop reads CASSLAIGGKGSTEAFF. For the CDR3, the DNA is TGCGCCAGCAGCTTGGCCATAGGGGGCAAGGGGAGCACTGAAGCTTTCTTT. Full variable domain (missing parts from reference TRBV5-5 and TRBJ1-1): DAGVTQSPTHLIKTRGQQVTLRCSPISGHKSVSWYQQVLGQGPQFIFQYYEKEERGRGNFPDRFSARQFPNYSSELNVNALLLGDSALYLCASSLAIGGKGSTEAFFGQGTRLTVV.

Within the sample, this clonotype is medium-sized. This chain links TRBV29-1 with TRBJ2-1, with unresolved D. Germline lookup yields CDR1 SQVTM and CDR2 ANQGSEA. This CDR3 is 14 amino acids long. The germline V and J ends were trimmed by 2 bases and 6 bases, with 14 bases remaining between them. The CDR3, as DNA: TGCAGCGTTGAAAAGCCGTCGATACGCAATGAGCAGTTCTTC. Encoded protein: CSVEKPSIRNEQFF.

The chain has TRBV15 and TRBJ2-3; 8 bases match TRBD1. Germline CDR1 reads LNHNV; CDR2 reads YYDKDF (reference sequence). V lost 0 bases and J lost 3; bases outside the gene matches: 5. CDR3 length equals 16 residues. For the CDR3, the DNA is TGTGCCACCAGCAGAGATCAGGGGGCAGCGACAGATACGCAGTATTTT. Protein sequence: CATSRDQGAATDTQYF.

The chain links TRBV12-3 or TRBV12-4 to TRBJ2-7; D might be TRBD1 (6 bases). This CDR3 contains 15 residues. V dropped 3 bases and J dropped 7 bases, with 19 bases sitting between them. This chain's CDR3 is CASSLRGKIRGEQYF. The CDR3 DNA reads as TGTGCCAGCAGTTTGAGGGGGAAGATCCGTGGGGAGCAGTACTTC.

The DNA for the CDR3 is TGTGCCTGGAGTGTACAAGGCTTAGATACGCAGTATTTT. Translation: CAWSVQGLDTQYF. The chain carries TRBV30 and TRBJ2-3; D is undetermined. V dropped 0 bases and J dropped 5 bases, with 9 bases sitting between them. The CDR3 is 13 amino acids. Looked up from germline, CDR1 is GTSNPN and CDR2 is SVGIG (reference sequence).

V usage is TRBV11-3 and J usage is TRBJ1-1; D call uncertain. This CDR3 is built from 14 residues. Between the trimmed V and J ends, which lost 4 bases and 4 bases, there was a span of 13 bases. The germline V gene has CDR1 SGHNT and CDR2 YENEEA. CDR3 DNA sequence: TGTGCCAGCAGCTCCCCAGGAGGGCCCACTGAAGCTTTCTTT. Protein: CASSSPGGPTEAFF.

This rearrangement joins TRBV24-1 to TRBJ1-3; D not certain. Per the germline V gene, CDR1 is KGHDR and CDR2 is SFDVKD. The V end was cut by 6 bases, the J end by 1 base, with 9 bases between. The CDR3 totals 14 residues. The CDR3 sequence is CATSWTCSGNTIYF. In DNA form, the CDR3 reads TGTGCCACCAGTTGGACCTGTTCTGGAAACACCATATATTTT.

This chain connects TRBV7-9 to TRBJ1-1, with a possible D match to TRBD1 (5 bases). CDR3 size: 16 residues. V lost 7 bases and J lost 0, with 18 bases in between. CDR1 SEHNR and CDR2 FQNEAQ come from the germline V gene (reference sequence). Here the CDR3 reads CASTLRGGSLNTEAFF. The CDR3 DNA reads TGTGCCAGCACTCTTAGGGGAGGGTCATTGAACACTGAAGCTTTCTTT. Full variable domain (remainder filled in from reference TRBV7-9 and TRBJ1-1): DTGVSQNPRHKITKRGQNVTFRCDPISEHNRLYWYRQTLGQGPEFLTYFQNEAQLEKSRLLSDRFSAERPKGSFSTLEIQRTEQGDSAMYLCASTLRGGSLNTEAFFGQGTRLTVV.

This clonotype was picked up one time. A much bigger clone sits one base away, suggesting this may be a read error. This chain links TRBV6-1 with TRBJ2-2, with TRBD2 matching 8 bases. Trimming removed 4 bases from V and 4 bases from J; junction bases left unmatched: 2. This CDR3 is built from 14 residues. The germline gives CDR1 MNHNS, CDR2 SASEGT. CDR3 sequence: CASSGAGGTGELFF. In nucleotides, the CDR3 is TGTGCCAGCAGTGGGGCGGGAGGCACCGGGGAGCTGTTTTTT.

The chain recombines TRBV6-5 with TRBJ2-3; 12 bases fit TRBD2. The trim removed 5 bases at V and 4 bases at J, leaving 4 bases unmatched. This CDR3 contains 15 residues. Germline-derived CDR1 and CDR2 are MNHEY and SVGAGI. CDR3 nucleotides: TGTGCCAGCAGTGAATCTAGCGGGGGGGCAGATACGCAGTATTTT. Residues: CASSESSGGADTQYF.

This clonotype has more than one count but fewer than ten. The V call is TRBV19, the J call TRBJ1-2; a weak D match, TRBD1 (5 bases). V lost 5 bases and J 6 bases, leaving 13 bases between the germline ends. CDR1 LNHDA and CDR2 SQIVND come from the germline V gene (reference sequence). The CDR3 extends over 13 amino acids. CDR3 nucleotides: TGTGCCAGTAGTGTCACGGGGGTGCATGGCTACACCTTC. Amino acids: CASSVTGVHGYTF.

V usage is TRBV18 and J usage is TRBJ2-7; D is perhaps TRBD1 or TRBD2 (5 bases each). The CDR3 length is 14 residues. V was pared by 3 bases and J by 5 bases, with 14 bases between. CDR1 and CDR2 (germline): KGHSH, LQKENI. The CDR3 loop reads CASSPSRESNEQYF. The DNA of the CDR3 is TGTGCCAGCTCACCTAGCAGGGAGTCGAACGAGCAGTACTTC.